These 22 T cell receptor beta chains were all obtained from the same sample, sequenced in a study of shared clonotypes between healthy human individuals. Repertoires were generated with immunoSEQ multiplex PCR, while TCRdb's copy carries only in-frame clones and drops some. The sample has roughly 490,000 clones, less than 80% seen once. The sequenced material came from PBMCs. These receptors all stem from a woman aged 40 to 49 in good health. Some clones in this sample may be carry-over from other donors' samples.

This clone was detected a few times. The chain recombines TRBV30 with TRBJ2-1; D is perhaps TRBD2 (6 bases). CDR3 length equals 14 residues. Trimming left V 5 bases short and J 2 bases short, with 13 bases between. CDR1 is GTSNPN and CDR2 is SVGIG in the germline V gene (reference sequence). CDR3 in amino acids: CAWWRGTPYNEQFF. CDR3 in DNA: TGTGCCTGGTGGAGGGGAACCCCCTACAATGAGCAGTTCTTC.

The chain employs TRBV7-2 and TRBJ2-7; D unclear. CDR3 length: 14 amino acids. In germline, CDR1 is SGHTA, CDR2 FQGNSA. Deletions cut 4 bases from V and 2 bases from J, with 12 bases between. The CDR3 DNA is TGTGCCAGCAGCTACCTAGAAGGCCCCTACGAGCAGTACTTC. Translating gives CASSYLEGPYEQYF.

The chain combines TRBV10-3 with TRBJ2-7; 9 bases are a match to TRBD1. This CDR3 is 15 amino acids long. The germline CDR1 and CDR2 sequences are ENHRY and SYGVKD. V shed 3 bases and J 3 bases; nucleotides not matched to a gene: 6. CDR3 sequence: CAISDPRQGDYEQYF. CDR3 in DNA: TGTGCCATCAGTGACCCGAGACAGGGGGACTACGAGCAGTACTTC.

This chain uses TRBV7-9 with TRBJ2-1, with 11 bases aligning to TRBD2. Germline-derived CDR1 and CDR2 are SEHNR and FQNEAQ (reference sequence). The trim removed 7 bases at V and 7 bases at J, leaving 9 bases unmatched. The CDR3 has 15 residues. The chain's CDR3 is CASNPAWTSGNEQFF. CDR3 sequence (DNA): TGTGCCAGCAACCCAGCCTGGACTAGCGGGAATGAGCAGTTCTTC.

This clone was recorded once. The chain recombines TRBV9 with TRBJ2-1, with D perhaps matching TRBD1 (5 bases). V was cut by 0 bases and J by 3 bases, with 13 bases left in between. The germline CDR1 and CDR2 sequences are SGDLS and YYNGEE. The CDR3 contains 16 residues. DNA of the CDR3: TGTGCCAGCAGCGTAGGAGGACAATCCAGCTACAATGAGCAGTTCTTC. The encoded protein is CASSVGGQSSYNEQFF.

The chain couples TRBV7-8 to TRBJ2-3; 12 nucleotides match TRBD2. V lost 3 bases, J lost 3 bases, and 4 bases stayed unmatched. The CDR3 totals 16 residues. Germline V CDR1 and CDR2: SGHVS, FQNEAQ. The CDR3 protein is CASSFWTSGMTDTQYF. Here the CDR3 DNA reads TGTGCCAGCAGCTTCTGGACTAGCGGGATGACAGATACGCAGTATTTT.

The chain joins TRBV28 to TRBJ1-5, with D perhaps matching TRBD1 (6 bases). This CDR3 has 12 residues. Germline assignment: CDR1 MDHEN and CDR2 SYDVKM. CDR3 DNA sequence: TGTGCGGCCGAACAGGGAGTTCAGCCCCAGCATTTT. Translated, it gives CAAEQGVQPQHF.

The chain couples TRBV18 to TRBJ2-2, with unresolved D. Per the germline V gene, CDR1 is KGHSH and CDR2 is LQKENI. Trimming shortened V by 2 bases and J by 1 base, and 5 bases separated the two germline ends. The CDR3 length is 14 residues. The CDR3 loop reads CASSPWENTGELFF. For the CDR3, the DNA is TGTGCCAGCTCACCATGGGAGAACACCGGGGAGCTGTTTTTT.

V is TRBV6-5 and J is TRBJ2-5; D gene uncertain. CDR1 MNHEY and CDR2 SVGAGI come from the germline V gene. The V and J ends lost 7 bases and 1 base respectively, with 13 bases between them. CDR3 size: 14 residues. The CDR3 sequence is CASNLAEPQETQYF. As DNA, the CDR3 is TGTGCCAGCAATTTAGCCGAACCCCAAGAGACCCAGTACTTC.

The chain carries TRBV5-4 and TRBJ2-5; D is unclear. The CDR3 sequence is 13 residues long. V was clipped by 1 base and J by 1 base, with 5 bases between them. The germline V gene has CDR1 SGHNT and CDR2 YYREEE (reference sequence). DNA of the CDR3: TGTGCCAGCAGCTTGAACGGCCAAGAGACCCAGTACTTC. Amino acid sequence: CASSLNGQETQYF.

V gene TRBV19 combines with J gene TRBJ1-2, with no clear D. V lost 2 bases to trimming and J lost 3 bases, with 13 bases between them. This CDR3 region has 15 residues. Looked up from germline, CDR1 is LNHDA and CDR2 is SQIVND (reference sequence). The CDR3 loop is CASSIPAGDYYGYTF. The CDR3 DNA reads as TGTGCCAGTAGTATACCCGCCGGGGATTACTATGGCTACACCTTC.

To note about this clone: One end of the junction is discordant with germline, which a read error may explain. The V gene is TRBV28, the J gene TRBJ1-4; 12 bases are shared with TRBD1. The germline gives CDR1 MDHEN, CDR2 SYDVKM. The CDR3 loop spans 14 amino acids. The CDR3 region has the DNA TGTGCCAGCAGTTTAGGGACAGGGGGCGAAAAACTGTCTTTT. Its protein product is CASSLGTGGEKLSF.

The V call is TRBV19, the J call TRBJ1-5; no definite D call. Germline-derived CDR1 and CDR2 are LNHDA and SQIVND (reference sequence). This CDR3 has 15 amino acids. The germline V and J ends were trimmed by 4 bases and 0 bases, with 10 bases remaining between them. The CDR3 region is CASSTRLDSNQPQHF. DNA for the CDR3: TGTGCCAGTAGTACCAGACTGGATAGCAATCAGCCCCAGCATTTT.

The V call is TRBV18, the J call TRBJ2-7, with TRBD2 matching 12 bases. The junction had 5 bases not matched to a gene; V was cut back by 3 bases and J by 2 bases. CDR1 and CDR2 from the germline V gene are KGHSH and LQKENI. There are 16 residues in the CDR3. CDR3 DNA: TGTGCCAGCTCACCGGACTCTAGCGGGAGGGCCTACGAGCAGTACTTC. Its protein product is CASSPDSSGRAYEQYF.

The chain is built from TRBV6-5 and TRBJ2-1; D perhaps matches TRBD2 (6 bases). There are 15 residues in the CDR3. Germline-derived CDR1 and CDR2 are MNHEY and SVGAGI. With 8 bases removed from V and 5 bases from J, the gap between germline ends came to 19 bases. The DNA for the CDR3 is TGTGCCAGCGGATCCCTCGGAGCGGGCCACAATGAGCAGTTCTTC. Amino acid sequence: CASGSLGAGHNEQFF.

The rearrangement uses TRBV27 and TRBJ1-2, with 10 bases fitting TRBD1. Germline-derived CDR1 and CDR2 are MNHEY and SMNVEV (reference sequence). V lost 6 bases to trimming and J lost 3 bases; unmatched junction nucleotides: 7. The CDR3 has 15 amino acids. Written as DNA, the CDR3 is TGTGCCAGCAGCCCGGGACAGGGGTTCTACTATGGCTACACCTTC. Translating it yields CASSPGQGFYYGYTF.

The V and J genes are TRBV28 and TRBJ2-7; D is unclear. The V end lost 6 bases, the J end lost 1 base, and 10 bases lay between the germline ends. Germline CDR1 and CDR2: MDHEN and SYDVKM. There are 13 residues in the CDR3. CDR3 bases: TGTGCCAGCAGAATCTCGGCTTCCTACGAGCAGTACTTC. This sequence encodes CASRISASYEQYF. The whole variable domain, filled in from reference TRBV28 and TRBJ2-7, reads DVKVTQSSRYLVKRTGEKVFLECVQDMDHENMFWYRQDPGLGLRLIYFSYDVKMKEKGDIPEGYSVSREKKERFSLILESASTNQTSMYLCASRISASYEQYFGPGTRLTVT.

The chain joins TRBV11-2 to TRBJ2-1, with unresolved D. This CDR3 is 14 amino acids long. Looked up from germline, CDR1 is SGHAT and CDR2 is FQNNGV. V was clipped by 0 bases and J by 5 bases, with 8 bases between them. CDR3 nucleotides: TGTGCCAGCAGCTTAGATTACAGCAACAATGAGCAGTTCTTC. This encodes CASSLDYSNNEQFF.

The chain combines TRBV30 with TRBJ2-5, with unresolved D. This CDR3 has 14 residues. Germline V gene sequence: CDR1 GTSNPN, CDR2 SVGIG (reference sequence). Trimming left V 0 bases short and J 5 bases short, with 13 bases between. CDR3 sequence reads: CAWSVVSRIETQYF. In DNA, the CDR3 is TGTGCCTGGAGTGTAGTTAGCCGTATCGAGACCCAGTACTTC.

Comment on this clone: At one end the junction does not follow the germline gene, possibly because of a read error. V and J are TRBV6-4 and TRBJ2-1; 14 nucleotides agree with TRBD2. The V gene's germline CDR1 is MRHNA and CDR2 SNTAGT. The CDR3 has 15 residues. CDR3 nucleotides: TGTGTCAGCAGTGACGGGACTAGCGGGAGCAATGAGCAGTTCTTC. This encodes CVSSDGTSGSNEQFF.

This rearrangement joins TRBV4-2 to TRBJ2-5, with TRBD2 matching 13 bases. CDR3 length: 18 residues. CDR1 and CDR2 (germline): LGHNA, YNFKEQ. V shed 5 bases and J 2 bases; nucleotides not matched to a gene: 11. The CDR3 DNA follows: TGTGCCAGCAGCAGTAGACTAGCGGGAGGATTAAAACAAGAGACCCAGTACTTC. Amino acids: CASSSRLAGGLKQETQYF.

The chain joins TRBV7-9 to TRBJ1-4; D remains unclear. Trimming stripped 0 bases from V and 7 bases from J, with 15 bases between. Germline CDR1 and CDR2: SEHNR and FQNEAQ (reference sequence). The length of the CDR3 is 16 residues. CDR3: CASSLAHSGGGEKLFF. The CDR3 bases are TGTGCCAGCAGCTTAGCGCATTCGGGAGGAGGTGAAAAACTGTTTTTT.